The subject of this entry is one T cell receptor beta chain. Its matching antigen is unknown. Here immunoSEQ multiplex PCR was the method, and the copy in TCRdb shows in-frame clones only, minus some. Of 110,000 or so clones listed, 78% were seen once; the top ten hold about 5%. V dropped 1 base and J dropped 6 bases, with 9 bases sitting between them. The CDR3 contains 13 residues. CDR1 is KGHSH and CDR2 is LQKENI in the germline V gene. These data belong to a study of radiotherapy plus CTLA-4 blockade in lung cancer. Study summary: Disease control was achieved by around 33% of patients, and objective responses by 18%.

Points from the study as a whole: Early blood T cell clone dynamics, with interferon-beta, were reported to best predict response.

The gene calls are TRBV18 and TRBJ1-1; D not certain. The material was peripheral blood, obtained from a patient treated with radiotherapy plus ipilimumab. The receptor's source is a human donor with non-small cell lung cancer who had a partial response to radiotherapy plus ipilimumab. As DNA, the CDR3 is TGTGCCAGCTCACCACAGGAGCTAGCTGAAGCTTTCTTT. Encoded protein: CASSPQELAEAFF. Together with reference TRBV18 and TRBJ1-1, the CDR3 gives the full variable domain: NAGVMQNPRHLVRRRGQEARLRCSPMKGHSHVYWYRQLPEEGLKFMVYLQKENIIDESGMPKERFSAEFPKEGPSILRIQQVVRGDSAAYFCASSPQELAEAFFGQGTRLTVV.